One and the same sample provided the 15 T cell receptor beta chains below, sequenced in a study of blood T cell repertoires in COVID-19. Assay: immunoSEQ multiplex PCR; the TCRdb copy retains only in-frame clones and omits some. The table includes 240,000 or so clones, roughly 87% detected once. What was sequenced was peripheral blood. These receptors came from a man aged 55 to 70 who had recovered from COVID-19.

CDR3 sequence (DNA): TGCGCCAGCAGCTTGCAAGGGGCGAGAACTGAAGCTTTCTTT. Residues: CASSLQGARTEAFF. This chain connects TRBV5-1 to TRBJ1-1; D might be TRBD1 (5 bases). The germline V and J ends were trimmed by 1 base and 5 bases, with 12 bases remaining between them. Germline V gene data show CDR1 as SGHRS and CDR2 as YFSETQ. CDR3 size: 14 residues.

This rearrangement joins TRBV2 to TRBJ2-2, with D unclear. Germline V gene sequence: CDR1 SNHLY, CDR2 FYNNEI. V lost 5 bases, J lost 6 bases, and 10 bases lay in between. The CDR3 runs to 13 residues. Here the CDR3 DNA reads TGTGCCAGCAGTCTCCTGGCCTCCGGGGAGCTGTTTTTT. Its translation is CASSLLASGELFF. The full variable domain, its missing parts supplied by reference TRBV2 and TRBJ2-2, is EPEVTQTPSHQVTQMGQEVILRCVPISNHLYFYWYRQILGQKVEFLVSFYNNEISEKSEIFDDQFSVERPDGSNFTLKIRSTKLEDSAMYFCASSLLASGELFFGEGSRLTVL.

The V call is TRBV5-1, the J call TRBJ1-2; 10 nucleotides match TRBD1. The junction had 4 bases not matched to a gene; V was cut back by 0 bases and J by 5 bases. There are 15 residues in the CDR3. CDR1 is SGHRS, CDR2 YFSETQ, per germline. The CDR3 region has the DNA TGCGCCAGCAGCTTGGGACAGGGGGCGGAGTATGGCTACACCTTC. Residues: CASSLGQGAEYGYTF.

This sequence joins TRBV9 and TRBJ2-1, with TRBD1 as a possible D gene (6 bases). CDR1 and CDR2 from the germline V gene are SGDLS and YYNGEE. V gave up 4 bases and J gave up 6 bases, with 14 bases separating them. The CDR3 loop spans 14 amino acids. CDR3 residues: CASSSGRGSNEQFF. In DNA form, the CDR3 reads TGTGCCAGCAGCTCGGGTAGGGGGAGCAATGAGCAGTTCTTC.

This clone is a singleton in its sample. The J gene is TRBJ2-7, the V gene TRBV27; the match to TRBD1 covers 10 bases. CDR3 size: 14 residues. CDR1 MNHEY and CDR2 SMNVEV come from the germline V gene (reference sequence). V was clipped by 11 bases and J by 2 bases; unmatched bases: 9. The CDR3 DNA sequence: TGTGCCGCGAAGAGGACAGGGGGACCCTACGAGCAGTACTTC. Protein product: CAAKRTGGPYEQYF.

The chain couples TRBV15 to TRBJ2-4; D is ambiguous. The germline V and J ends were trimmed by 3 bases and 5 bases, with 14 bases remaining between them. This CDR3 contains 15 residues. Germline CDR1 is LNHNV and CDR2 is YYDKDF (reference sequence). DNA for the CDR3: TGTGCCACCAGCAGGCCCCCTTTGCGTCAAAACATTCAGTACTTC. It codes for CATSRPPLRQNIQYF.

Regarding this clone: Other DNA sequences from this sample encode an identical CDR3 as well. The chain joins TRBV5-1 to TRBJ2-2; D perhaps matches TRBD1 (5 bases). The ends were cut back, 0 bases at V and 3 bases at J, with 9 bases in the middle. This CDR3 contains 15 residues. Germline loops: CDR1 SGHRS, CDR2 YFSETQ. The CDR3 here is CASSLGQGYTGELFF. The DNA for the CDR3 is TGCGCCAGCAGCTTGGGGCAGGGTTACACCGGGGAGCTGTTTTTT.

The J gene is TRBJ1-5, the V gene TRBV28; 10 bases agree with TRBD1. The V segment lost 7 bases and the J segment 6 bases; nucleotides outside the gene matches: 9. The CDR3 covers 15 residues. CDR1 is MDHEN and CDR2 is SYDVKM in the germline V gene. The CDR3 DNA reads TGTGCCAGCAATATCCGACAGGGGGCTGTTCAGCCCCAGCATTTT. Translating gives CASNIRQGAVQPQHF.

V gene TRBV4-2 combines with J gene TRBJ2-2, with 7 bases fitting TRBD2. V trimming: 4 bases; J trimming: 4 bases; junction bases outside the gene matches: 3. The CDR3 covers 14 residues. Germline loops: CDR1 LGHNA, CDR2 YNFKEQ. In DNA, the CDR3 is TGTGCCAGCAGCCGGGGAGGGATCACCGGGGAGCTGTTTTTT. Protein product: CASSRGGITGELFF.

The CDR3: CASSYEDRGLLGTGELFF. CDR3 sequence (DNA): TGCGCCAGCAGCTATGAGGACAGGGGGCTTTTGGGCACCGGGGAGCTGTTTTTT. The chain combines TRBV5-1 with TRBJ2-2; TRBD1 aligns across 11 bases. Germline V lookup: CDR1 SGHRS, CDR2 YFSETQ. The CDR3 has 18 residues. The V and J ends lost 3 bases and 4 bases, in that order; junction bases with no gene match: 11.

V gene TRBV5-1 combines with J gene TRBJ2-3; 7 bases fit TRBD1. This CDR3 spans 15 amino acids. Per germline, CDR1 SGHRS and CDR2 YFSETQ. V shed 4 bases, J shed 0 bases, and the junction held 5 bases outside the gene matches. The CDR3, as DNA: TGCGCCAGCAGCCCGAAGACAGGGAGCACAGATACGCAGTATTTT. It specifies CASSPKTGSTDTQYF.

The chain recombines TRBV5-1 with TRBJ1-2, with 7 nucleotides matching TRBD1. The CDR3 loop spans 18 amino acids. CDR1 is SGHRS, CDR2 YFSETQ, per germline. Trimming at V came to 2 bases and at J to 0 bases, leaving 13 bases not matched to a gene. The CDR3 DNA reads as TGCGCCAGCAGCTTATTCGGGACAGCCCACCTTTCTAACTATGGCTACACCTTC. Translating gives CASSLFGTAHLSNYGYTF.

The chain links TRBV11-1 to TRBJ2-1; 12 bases align to TRBD2. The CDR3 extends over 14 amino acids. J gave up 13 bases and V 4 bases, and 8 bases lay outside the gene matches. The germline CDR1 and CDR2 sequences are SGHAT and FQDESV (reference sequence). The CDR3 here is CASSSKTSGGSQFF. CDR3 nucleotides: TGTGCCAGCAGCTCGAAGACTAGCGGGGGCTCCCAGTTCTTC.

This chain joins TRBV9 and TRBJ1-5; a possible D gene is TRBD1 (6 bases). CDR1 and CDR2 (germline): SGDLS, YYNGEE. This CDR3 is built from 14 residues. Trimming cost V 0 bases and J 9 bases, with 13 bases left between them. This CDR3 is CASSVGDTLRPQHF. DNA of the CDR3: TGTGCCAGCAGCGTAGGGGACACGCTTCGGCCCCAGCATTTT.

This sequence joins TRBV10-3 and TRBJ2-1; a weak D match, TRBD2 (5 bases). CDR3 length: 16 residues. Trimming cost V 0 bases and J 0 bases, with 9 bases left between them. Germline assignment: CDR1 ENHRY and CDR2 SYGVKD. As DNA, the CDR3 is TGTGCCATCAGTGAGTCGCGGGCCAGCTCCTACAATGAGCAGTTCTTC. Translated, it gives CAISESRASSYNEQFF.